This T cell receptor beta chain comes out of a study of identical twins. J was trimmed by 3 bases and V by 7 bases; bases with no gene match: 3. Per the germline V gene, CDR1 is SEHNR and CDR2 is FQNEAQ (reference sequence). The CDR3 length is 14 residues. Each CDR3 protein is one row after TCRdb ran MiXCR on the 5' RACE reads. The data show more than 400,000 distinct CDR3 sequences, around 15% seen once. These data are also associated with another study on yellow fever vaccine responses in identical twins.

This TCR derives from a woman aged 18-29 years in good health. The sequencing input was CD4+ T cells sorted from blood. The V call is TRBV7-9, the J call TRBJ2-3; 11 bases match TRBD1. The CDR3 protein is CASIGTGGTDTQYF. CDR3 coding DNA: TGTGCCAGCATTGGGACAGGGGGTACAGATACGCAGTATTTT.